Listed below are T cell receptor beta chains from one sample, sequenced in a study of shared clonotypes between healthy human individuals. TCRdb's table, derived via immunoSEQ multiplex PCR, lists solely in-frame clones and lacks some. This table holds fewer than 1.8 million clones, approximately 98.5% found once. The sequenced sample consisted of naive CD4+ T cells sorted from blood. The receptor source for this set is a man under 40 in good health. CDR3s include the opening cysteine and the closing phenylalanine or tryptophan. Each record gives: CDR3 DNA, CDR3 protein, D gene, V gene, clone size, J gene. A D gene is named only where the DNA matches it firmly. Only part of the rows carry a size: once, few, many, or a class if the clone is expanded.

DNA: TGTGCCAGCAGTCCCCCGGGGGCTGCTGGAAACACCATATATTTT
CDR3: CASSPPGAAGNTIYF
D: NA
V: TRBV7-9
size: NA
J: TRBJ1-3

DNA: TGTGCCAGCAGTGCCCGGGACAGGGACGGAAAACTGTTTTTT
CDR3: CASSARDRDGKLFF
D: TRBD1
V: TRBV6-1
size: NA
J: TRBJ1-4

DNA: TGTGCCAGCAGCAGTGACCCCCATACGGGACAGGAGGACACCGGGGAGCTGTTTTTT
CDR3: CASSSDPHTGQEDTGELFF
D: TRBD1
V: TRBV5-8
size: NA
J: TRBJ2-2

DNA: TGTGCCAGCTCCCCGTCTCAGACCCAGTACTTC
CDR3: CASSPSQTQYF
D: NA
V: TRBV18
size: NA
J: TRBJ2-5

DNA: TGTGCCAGCAGTTACTTCGGCGGGAGGAGTAGTGAGCAGTTCTTC
CDR3: CASSYFGGRSSEQFF
D: TRBD2
V: TRBV6-5
size: NA
J: TRBJ2-1

DNA: TGCAGCGGGGTAAGGGCCCTACGCGGGGCTTTCTTT
CDR3: CSGVRALRGAFF
D: NA
V: TRBV29-1
size: NA
J: TRBJ1-1

DNA: TGTGCCAGCAGTCGACTGCTGGGGGAGGGCCCCACCGGGGAGCTGTTTTTT
CDR3: CASSRLLGEGPTGELFF
D: TRBD2
V: TRBV28
size: NA
J: TRBJ2-2

DNA: TGTGCCAGCAGTGCATTTGGGACAGCCAGGGATGGCTACACCTTC
CDR3: CASSAFGTARDGYTF
D: TRBD1
V: TRBV27
size: NA
J: TRBJ1-2

DNA: TGTGCCAGCATGACAGGGGCCAACTTCTCCGGCTACACCTTC
CDR3: CASMTGANFSGYTF
D: TRBD1
V: TRBV28
size: NA
J: TRBJ1-2

DNA: TGCGCCAGCAGTCAATCCGGCAGGGGGGAGACCCAGTACTTC
CDR3: CASSQSGRGETQYF
D: TRBD1
V: TRBV23-1
size: once
J: TRBJ2-5

DNA: TGCGCCAGCAGCCAAGAAGTCAGAGGAGGGCCTATTAAAGAGACCCAGTACTTC
CDR3: CASSQEVRGGPIKETQYF
D: NA
V: TRBV4-1
size: NA
J: TRBJ2-5

DNA: TGTGCCAGCAGCTTTTTGGACGGGACTAGCGGGAGGGAGCGAGAGACCCAGTACTTC
CDR3: CASSFLDGTSGRERETQYF
D: TRBD2
V: TRBV5-4
size: NA
J: TRBJ2-5

DNA: TGTGCCAGCAGTCCTGGACAGTTCCAAGAGACCCAGTACTTC
CDR3: CASSPGQFQETQYF
D: NA
V: TRBV28
size: NA
J: TRBJ2-5

DNA: TGTGCCAGCTCACCATCAGTCCCCTCTCTCTCTGGAAACACCATATATTTT
CDR3: CASSPSVPSLSGNTIYF
D: NA
V: TRBV18
size: NA
J: TRBJ1-3

DNA: TGTGCCTGGAGTGTACCCGGGGATACGCAGTATTTT
CDR3: CAWSVPGDTQYF
D: NA
V: TRBV30
size: NA
J: TRBJ2-3

DNA: TGTGCCAGTAGTACAGGGATCTATCAGCCCCAGCATTTT
CDR3: CASSTGIYQPQHF
D: NA
V: TRBV19
size: NA
J: TRBJ1-5